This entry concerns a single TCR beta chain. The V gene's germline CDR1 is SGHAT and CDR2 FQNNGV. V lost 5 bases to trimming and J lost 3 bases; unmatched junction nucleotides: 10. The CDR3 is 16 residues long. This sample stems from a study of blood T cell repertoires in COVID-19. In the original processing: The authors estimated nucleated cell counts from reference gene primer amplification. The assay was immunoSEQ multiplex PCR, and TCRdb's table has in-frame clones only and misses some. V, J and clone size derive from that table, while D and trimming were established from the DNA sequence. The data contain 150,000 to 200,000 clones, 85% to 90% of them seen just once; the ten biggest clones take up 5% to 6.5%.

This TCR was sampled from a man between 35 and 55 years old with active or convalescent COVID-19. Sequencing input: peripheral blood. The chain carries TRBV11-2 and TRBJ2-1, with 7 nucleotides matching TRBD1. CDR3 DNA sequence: TGTGCCAGCAGCCCGCGGACAGGCTTCGTCTACAATGAGCAGTTCTTC. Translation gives CASSPRTGFVYNEQFF.